The table lists the clone carrying this T cell receptor (beta chain) with a count of one. Its antigen is not known. CD3+CD4+ and CD3+CD8+ cells were FACS-sorted from thawed unstimulated PBMCs. The V gene's germline CDR1 is SGHRS and CDR2 YFSETQ. V lost 1 base and J lost 5, with 15 bases in between. The CDR3 has 15 amino acids. Clones were read by immunoSEQ multiplex PCR, and TCRdb kept only the in-frame ones, dropping some. The sample has tens of thousands of clones; over 90% are singletons. This specimen comes from a study of T cell clones after liver transplantation. Overall study context: Blood was drawn pre-transplant, before withdrawal, and after full or failed withdrawal.

General study results and limits: Small, mixed patient groups and varying post-transplant times limit these conclusions.

This clonotype was sampled from a human patient who received a liver transplant. Some T cells may be provided by the graft donor. Sample: CD4+ T cells from blood, taken approximately 27 months after liver transplant. This sequence joins TRBV5-1 and TRBJ1-1; tentatively, D is TRBD1 (5 bases). DNA for the CDR3: TGCGCCAGCAGCTTGCGGGACCGGGAAATGACTGAAGCTTTCTTT. Its translation is CASSLRDREMTEAFF.